This TCR beta chain was captured in a study of regulatory and conventional T cells in RAG deficiency. The CDR3 has 15 residues. V was clipped by 2 bases and J by 3 bases, with 14 bases between them. From germline, CDR1 is MNHEY and CDR2 SMNVEV (reference sequence). Generated by immunoSEQ multiplex PCR, the TCRdb table keeps only in-frame clones and is missing some. The data show about 30,000 clones, roughly 96% seen once. Blood CD4+ CD25-low CD127-high conventional T cells supplied the genomic DNA template. This sample also appeared in a second study, on regulatory T cells. Turning to that study: The PCR used 52 TRBV and 13 TRBJ primers.

This TCR was sampled from a human donor in good health. This chain connects TRBV27 to TRBJ2-7, with D possibly matching TRBD2 (5 bases). Sample: CD25- CD4+ T cells sorted from blood. The CDR3 DNA sequence: TGTGCCAGCAGTTTAAAGAGTCCCGCGGGCTACGAGCAGTACTTC. This sequence encodes CASSLKSPAGYEQYF.